This T cell receptor beta chain came from a study of CD8+ T cells in alopecia areata. Study outcomes and limitations: Normal skin contains resident alphabeta T cells, and these are also sequenced in scalp samples. Normal scalp had lower clonality than lesional scalp, with alopecia totalis/universalis lesions showing this most strongly.

Using a FACSAria, the CD4+ and CD8+ T cells were sorted from the PBMCs. Remarks on this clone: Its antigen is not known.

Sequencing used cDNA as its template, made by extracting RNA and reverse transcribing it. Profiled with immunoSEQ multiplex PCR; TCRdb holds only in-frame clones, not every one. The sample has more than 90,000 clones; over 60% are singletons. Germline V CDR1 and CDR2: GTSNPN, SVGIG (reference sequence). The CDR3 is made up of 12 amino acids. Trimming removed 0 bases from V and 5 bases from J, with 7 bases in between. Sequencing was performed on CD4+ T cells sorted from blood. V and J are TRBV30 and TRBJ1-1; tentatively, D is TRBD1 (5 bases). The sequence was collected from a human donor in good health. CDR3 in amino acids: CAWSVGGTEAFF. The CDR3 region has the DNA TGTGCCTGGAGTGTGGGGGGGACTGAAGCTTTCTTT.